This TCR beta chain came from a study of regulatory T cells in long-lasting Graves disease (dated by TCRdb to the early 2020s). Turning to the overall study: In the newly diagnosed Graves' disease group, patients had been taking antithyroid drugs for less than 3 months. The study was conducted in China and was registered as a clinical trial. Persistent Graves' disease patients were compared with newly diagnosed Graves' disease patients by peripheral blood TCR sequencing and RNA sequencing. A total of 35 or so samples were covered by TCR sequencing, comprising some 13 persistent and approximately 20 newly diagnosed Graves' disease patients. The paper's findings and limits, for the study overall: Peripheral blood alone was examined, since thyroid tissue, which constituted the primary lesion, could not be accessed. Sequencing and analysis were limited to the TCR beta chain. Lower TCR Shannon entropy and fewer highly expanded clones were observed in persistent Graves' disease patients than in newly diagnosed patients, which suggested clonal expansion. More public clonotypes were shared among persistent patients (about 2,800) than among newly diagnosed patients (966). The small sample size was acknowledged by the authors as a limitation that may reduce accuracy.

The method behind the library was multiplex PCR. The reads were generated on an Illumina HiSeq 4000. iRepertoire HTBI primers and Arm-PCR amplification of CDR3 regions were used to construct TCR beta libraries. Before sequencing, the PCR products underwent gel purification. The published analysis was carried out like this. Across samples, approximately 68 TRBV and around 15 TRBJ segments were identified and used for gene usage analysis of CDR3 amino acid clonotypes. COPE and FqMerger were used to merge the filtered high-quality paired reads into contigs. BLAST was used to align contigs to IMGT TRBV, TRBD and TRBJ reference genes, with CDR3 defined following IMGT. Clonotypes above 0.1% frequency were classified as highly expanded clones. Repertoire diversity was measured by Shannon entropy, and V-J evenness by the Gini coefficient. A clonotype was considered public if more than one individual shared it. TCRdb ran its own pipeline on the public reads, namely fastp trimming at Q25 and MiXCR clone calling, and kept in-frame beta chains. Under each unique CDR3 protein, matching rows form one entry showing the most common genes and DNA. The V and J calls reflect TCRdb's pipeline rather than the authors' work. The sample table records 530,000 or so distinct CDR3 sequences; about 14% of these occur just once. Jointly, the top ten make up roughly 10% of the sample.

This clonotype turned up a few times. Its antigen target is currently unknown. Base-call qualities are not available, and no considerably larger clone is one nucleotide away. This sample's time point label indicates: newly diagnosed GD, antithyroid drugs for less than 3 months. For both TCR sequencing and RNA sequencing, RNA was extracted from PBMCs using TRIzol. The diagnosis of Graves' disease followed American Thyroid Association guidelines. Recruitment of patients was carried out at an endocrinology department in Xi'an, China. From each patient, nine milliliters of peripheral blood was collected into an EDTA anticoagulant tube. Ficoll Paque Plus density gradient separation was used to isolate PBMCs, and no further T cell sorting was performed. An Agilent 2100 Bioanalyzer and agarose gel were used to check RNA quality, and a NanoDrop 2000 was used to measure RNA concentration. These data are also associated with another study on T cells in Graves' hyperthyroidism and ophthalmopathy. The second source states: A patient counted as having stable Graves' hyperthyroidism if no progression to ophthalmopathy occurred over 18 months of follow-up. The hyperthyroidism patients were between 18 and 65 years old and newly diagnosed, with a disease duration of less than 2 months. Any patient with an uncontrolled infection, another autoimmune disease, pregnancy or lactation was excluded. Clinical symptoms, serum thyroxine and TRAb, thyroid ultrasound, and orbital computed tomography formed the basis for the diagnoses. The first round of RT-PCR for the TCR CDR3 was performed with the HTBI primer set and the Qiagen OneStep RT-PCR kit. Most expanded thyroid clonotypes (frequency above 0.001) were also detected in blood, a finding suggesting that blood repertoires may reflect thyroid immune responses. Ophthalmopathy was separated from stable hyperthyroidism by a 13 V-J signature model, with approximately 85% sensitivity and 81% to 83% specificity obtained in cross-validation and 80%/75% obtained in testing. During validation, the model predicted progression to ophthalmopathy a median of about 5.9 months ahead of onset, with around 71% sensitivity and 72.22% specificity. To identify distinguishing TCR V-J signatures, a discovery cohort of 95 to 100 patients was used, comprising approximately 40 with Graves' ophthalmopathy and around 57 with stable Graves' hyperthyroidism. Prospective prediction of ophthalmopathy was tested in an independent validation cohort consisting of roughly 19 hyperthyroidism patients and around 16 patients who later progressed to ophthalmopathy. The 75 to 100 discovery patients were randomly divided into training and test sets at a 7:3 ratio. The study also compared thyroid tissue and blood T-cell repertoires from 6 or 7 Graves' hyperthyroidism patients. Following sampling, methimazole starting at 30 mg daily was given to hyperthyroidism patients, and high-dose intravenous methylprednisolone was given to ophthalmopathy patients. The libraries were constructed in a second round of multiplex PCR and then size-selected and purified. Sequencing of the libraries was done on an Illumina HiSeq2000 using paired-end 100 bp reads. Raw data were processed with SOAPnuke, discarding reads with adapters, uncalled bases, mean Phred below 15, or no exact constant-primer or identifier match. COPE v1.2.5 was used to merge high-quality paired reads, and clonotypes were defined as unique nucleotide sequences. MiTCR v1.1 was used to align clonotypes to the IMGT TRBV, TRBD and TRBJ reference segments. The analysis included only V-J combinations with a frequency above 0.0001, which together covered around 99% of the repertoires. A TCS score was defined as the ratio between F50 (clonal expansion) and ExV (chaos), using BLOSUM62-based TCRdist between CDR3 peptides within each V-J. Welch's t-statistics and random forest reduced 500 to 550 V-J features to 13, which were used in a naive Bayes classifier (R e1071). No statistical method was used to set the sample size in advance, and investigators knew the group allocation. TCR Vbeta CDR3 sequencing of approximately 140 peripheral blood samples (around 45 ophthalmopathy, 75 hyperthyroidism and some 17 progressor patients) is reported in the paper.

The TCR sequence derives from a man aged 30 to 45 with Graves disease. Donor details come from another sample of the same person, matched by shared clones. This specimen consisted of peripheral blood mononuclear cells (PBMCs), obtained at new diagnosis, from a patient treated with antithyroid drugs.

For the CDR3, the sequence is CASTRAGRTEAFF. DNA sequence: TGTGCCAGCACGAGGGCAGGGAGGACTGAAGCTTTCTTT. The chain is made from TRBV19 and TRBJ1-1; possibly the D gene is TRBD1, per 5 matching bases. V drops 9 bases and J drops 5 bases, leaving 16 bases in between. The CDR3 starts with the cysteine, ends with the phenylalanine, and has 13 residues. This entry keeps only the CDR3 DNA: 39 bases, framed from base 1. CDR1 is given as LNHDA and CDR2 as SQIVND, both from the germline V gene (reference sequence). When the CDR3 is completed using the reference TRBV19 and TRBJ1-1 genes on either side, the full variable domain is DGGITQSPKYLFRKEGQNVTLSCEQNLNHDAMYWYRQDPGQGLRLIYYSQIVNDFQKGDIAEGYSVSREKKESFPLTVTSAQKNPTAFYLCASTRAGRTEAFFGQGTRLTVV.